Sequencing of this T cell receptor beta chain was carried out in a study of chemoradiotherapy in HPV16-positive cancers. Study-wide results and caveats: Functional assays defining HPV-specific T cells used only a couple of HPV16-positive patients.

A remark on this clone: No antigen is known for it.

This CDR3 is built from 14 residues. After removal of 4 bases from V and 6 bases from J, the junction contained 6 bases not matched to a gene. Per the germline V gene, CDR1 is SQVTM and CDR2 is ANQGSEA. Clones were sequenced by immunoSEQ multiplex PCR, and TCRdb holds only the in-frame ones, with some missing. Seen here are around 68,000 clones, roughly 90% observed once, and the top ten hold over 4%. V gene TRBV29-1 combines with J gene TRBJ2-1, with 10 nucleotides matching TRBD2. The starting material was blood, obtained from a patient who underwent chemoradiotherapy. The receptor was isolated from a human donor with HPV-associated anogenital cancer. CDR3 sequence: CSVAAGGPRNEQFF. The CDR3 DNA follows: TGCAGCGTTGCAGCGGGAGGGCCACGCAATGAGCAGTTCTTC.